Below, 18 T cell receptor beta chains from the same sample are listed, as sequenced in a study of blood T cells in healthy people across ages. A J-beta primer mix and a sample-barcoded 5' primer were used in a second PCR of about 7 to 12 cycles. A single record per CDR3 protein comes from TCRdb applying MiXCR to the 5' RACE reads. Among about 670,000 distinct CDR3 sequences listed, approximately 40% were seen once. The sequenced sample consisted of blood. All receptors derive from a man aged 80 or over in good health.

The chain carries TRBV7-2 and TRBJ1-6, with D possibly TRBD1 on 6 matching bases. This CDR3 has 15 residues. Deletions cut 0 bases from V and 10 bases from J, with 13 bases between. The germline V gene encodes CDR1 SGHTA and CDR2 FQGNSA. CDR3 protein: CASSLAPGANSPLHF. The CDR3 nucleotides read TGTGCCAGCAGCTTAGCACCAGGGGCGAACTCACCCCTCCACTTT.

The chain recombines TRBV10-1 with TRBJ1-5; D not resolved. V lost 3 bases to trimming and J lost 5 bases, with 8 bases between them. The CDR3 covers 13 residues. The germline V gene has CDR1 WNHNN and CDR2 SYGVQD (reference sequence). The CDR3 sequence: CASSDFGDQPQHF. The CDR3 DNA reads TGCGCCAGCAGTGACTTTGGGGATCAGCCCCAGCATTTT.

The chain joins TRBV29-1 to TRBJ2-7; a possible D gene is TRBD1 (6 bases). This CDR3 is 17 amino acids long. Trimming stripped 6 bases from V and 3 bases from J, with 27 bases between. Per germline, CDR1 SQVTM and CDR2 ANQGSEA. The DNA for the CDR3 is TGCAGCGTCCAGATTCGGCCGAGGGCAGGGGTACTCTACGAGCAGTACTTC. This encodes CSVQIRPRAGVLYEQYF.

The genes are TRBV3-1 and TRBJ2-7; TRBD2 matches at 13 bases. V was clipped by 0 bases and J by 7 bases; unmatched bases: 15. Germline lookup yields CDR1 LGHDT and CDR2 YNNKEL (reference sequence). The CDR3 extends over 19 amino acids. The CDR3, as DNA: TGTGCCAGCAGCCAAGATAGACTAGCGGGAGGTCCGGTAATGTGGGAGCAGTACTTC. Its protein is CASSQDRLAGGPVMWEQYF.

This clonotype turned up a few times. This chain links TRBV20-1 with TRBJ1-1, with 7 bases aligning to TRBD1. The CDR3 has 17 amino acids. Germline trimming cut 3 bases from V and 0 bases from J; bases unmatched to any gene: 13. CDR1 is DFQATT, CDR2 SNEGSKA, per germline (reference sequence). The CDR3 nucleotides read TGCAGTGCTAGTAGCATTACAGGGGACTTCATGAACACTGAAGCTTTCTTT. It translates to CSASSITGDFMNTEAFF.

About this clonotype: This may come from a read error, since a much larger clone is one base off. This chain connects TRBV27 to TRBJ2-7; D unresolved. Germline loops: CDR1 MNHEY, CDR2 SMNVEV (reference sequence). CDR3 length equals 16 residues. In DNA form, the CDR3 reads TGTGCCAGCAGTTCTCCCGGAGCGATGAGCTCCCACGAGCAGTACTTC. This encodes CASSSPGAMSSHEQYF.

Notes on this clonotype: A read error may be the cause here, since a much bigger clone is one base away. The chain combines TRBV6-5 with TRBJ2-5; 11 positions agree with TRBD2. The J segment lost 2 bases and the V segment lost 6 bases, leaving 8 bases of the junction unmatched. There are 16 residues in the CDR3. Per germline, CDR1 MNHEY and CDR2 SVGAGI. CDR3 in amino acids: CASRGGLAERQETQYF. DNA for the CDR3: TGTGCCAGCAGGGGGGGACTAGCGGAGAGACAAGAGACCCAGTACTTC.

The chain employs TRBV7-2 and TRBJ2-2; 9 bases map to TRBD2. This CDR3 has 16 amino acids. J lost 4 bases, V lost 2 bases, and 5 bases had no gene match. The V gene's germline CDR1 is SGHTA and CDR2 FQGNSA. CDR3 DNA sequence: TGTGCCAGCAGCTTATCCAAACTAGCGGGCACCGGGGAGCTGTTTTTT. This translates into CASSLSKLAGTGELFF.

This clonotype showed up just a few times. The genes are TRBV20-1 and TRBJ2-1; 9 bases agree with TRBD2. The CDR3 runs 16 residues. With 5 bases clipped from V and 5 bases from J, the junction kept 13 bases outside the gene matches. The germline V gene has CDR1 DFQATT and CDR2 SNEGSKA (reference sequence). CDR3 protein: CSARRLAENPHNEQFF. The CDR3 DNA is TGCAGTGCTCGCAGACTAGCGGAGAACCCCCACAATGAGCAGTTCTTC.

This chain uses TRBV12-3 or TRBV12-4 with TRBJ2-3, with D maybe TRBD1 (6 bases). V lost 7 bases to trimming and J lost 6 bases, with 23 bases between them. This CDR3 is 16 amino acids long. This chain's CDR3 is CASTRTVTGTRDTQYF. The CDR3 DNA sequence: TGTGCCAGCACCCGGACGGTGACAGGTACCCGGGATACGCAGTATTTT.

This clonotype was detected ten times or more. The chain has TRBV29-1 and TRBJ2-3, with 16 bases aligning to TRBD2. CDR3 length: 16 amino acids. V was clipped by 4 bases and J by 4 bases; unmatched bases: 5. Per the germline V gene, CDR1 is SQVTM and CDR2 is ANQGSEA. The CDR3 reads CSVAGTSGRAADTQYF. Here the CDR3 DNA reads TGCAGCGTTGCCGGGACTAGCGGGAGGGCCGCAGATACGCAGTATTTT.

As for this clonotype: A read error is possible here, since a much larger clone lies one base away. The chain links TRBV12-3 or TRBV12-4 to TRBJ1-2, with D possibly matching TRBD1 (5 bases). The length of the CDR3 is 13 residues. Trimming removed 5 bases at V and 7 bases at J, with 14 bases between. The DNA for the CDR3 is TGTGCCAGCAGTCCGGGCCGGGGCGTTGGCTACACCTTC. It translates to CASSPGRGVGYTF.

In this sample, this clonotype turned up a few times. The J gene is TRBJ1-2, the V gene TRBV5-1; 7 bases align to TRBD1. This CDR3 contains 15 residues. The ends lost 4 bases at V and 1 base at J; junction bases unmatched: 7. Germline CDR1 reads SGHRS; CDR2 reads YFSETQ. CDR3 region: CASSPGGTDNYGYTF. The DNA of the CDR3 is TGCGCCAGCAGCCCTGGAGGGACAGATAACTATGGCTACACCTTC.

The chain is built from TRBV27 and TRBJ2-1; 9 nucleotides line up with TRBD2. The V gene's germline CDR1 is MNHEY and CDR2 SMNVEV (reference sequence). The CDR3 runs 19 residues. V lost 2 bases and J lost 4; bases outside the gene matches: 15. The CDR3, as DNA: TGTGCCAGCAGTTTAGGGGCTAGCGGGATGGGTACTAGGTACAATGAGCAGTTCTTC. This gives the protein CASSLGASGMGTRYNEQFF.

CDR3 bases: TGTGCCAGCAGCTTATACGGCCCGGGGGCCACTTTCACAGATACGCAGTATTTT. Amino acid sequence: CASSLYGPGATFTDTQYF. V gene TRBV11-2 combines with J gene TRBJ2-3; D is tentatively TRBD1 or TRBD2 (6 bases each). V dropped 2 bases and J dropped 2 bases, with 20 bases sitting between them. This CDR3 contains 18 residues. The germline V gene has CDR1 SGHAT and CDR2 FQNNGV.

This clonotype has just a few counts. The V and J genes are TRBV4-1 and TRBJ1-2, with D perhaps matching TRBD1 (6 bases). This CDR3 comprises 16 residues. The V and J ends lost 0 bases and 0 bases respectively, with 11 bases between them. Germline V CDR1 and CDR2: MGHRA, YSYEKL. The CDR3 sequence: CASSQERGGTNYGYTF. The CDR3 DNA is TGCGCCAGCAGCCAAGAAAGGGGGGGCACTAACTATGGCTACACCTTC.

The genes are TRBV11-2 and TRBJ2-5; 8 nucleotides match TRBD2. Germline V gene lookup returns CDR1 SGHAT and CDR2 FQNNGV. This CDR3 contains 16 residues. After removal of 5 bases from V and 5 bases from J, the junction contained 13 bases not matched to a gene. Here the CDR3 reads CASSRGDGGAYETQYF. CDR3 nucleotides: TGTGCCAGCAGCCGGGGTGACGGGGGGGCTTACGAGACCCAGTACTTC.

In this sample, this clonotype turned up a few times. At one boundary the junction diverges from the germline segment, which might be a read error. CDR3 sequence (DNA): TGCAGTGCGAGAGCGGGCCAAGAGCAGTTCTTC. Protein: CSARAGQEQFF. The genes are TRBV20-1 and TRBJ2-1; tentative D call: TRBD2 (6 bases). Germline CDR1 reads DFQATT; CDR2 reads SNEGSKA (reference sequence). CDR3 size: 11 residues.